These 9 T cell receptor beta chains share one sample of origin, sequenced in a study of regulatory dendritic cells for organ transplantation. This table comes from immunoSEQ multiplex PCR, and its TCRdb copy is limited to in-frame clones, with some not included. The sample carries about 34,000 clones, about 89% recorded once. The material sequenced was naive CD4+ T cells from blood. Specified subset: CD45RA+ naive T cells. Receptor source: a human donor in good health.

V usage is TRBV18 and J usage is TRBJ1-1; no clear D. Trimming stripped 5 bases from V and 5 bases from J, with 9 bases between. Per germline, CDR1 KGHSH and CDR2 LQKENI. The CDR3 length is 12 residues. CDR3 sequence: CASSVGFTEAFF. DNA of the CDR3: TGTGCCAGCTCAGTAGGATTTACTGAAGCTTTCTTT. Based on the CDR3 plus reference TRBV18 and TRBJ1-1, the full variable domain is NAGVMQNPRHLVRRRGQEARLRCSPMKGHSHVYWYRQLPEEGLKFMVYLQKENIIDESGMPKERFSAEFPKEGPSILRIQQVVRGDSAAYFCASSVGFTEAFFGQGTRLTVV.

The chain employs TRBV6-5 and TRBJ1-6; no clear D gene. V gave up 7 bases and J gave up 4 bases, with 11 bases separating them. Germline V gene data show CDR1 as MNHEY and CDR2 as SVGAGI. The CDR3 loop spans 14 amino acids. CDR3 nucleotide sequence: TGTGCCAGCACTAGAGACTCATATAATTCACCCCTCCACTTT. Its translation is CASTRDSYNSPLHF.

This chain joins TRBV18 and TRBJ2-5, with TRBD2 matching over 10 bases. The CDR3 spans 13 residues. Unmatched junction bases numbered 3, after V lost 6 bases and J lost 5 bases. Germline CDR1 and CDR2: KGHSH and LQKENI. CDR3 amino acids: CASSSGRAETQYF. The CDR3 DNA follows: TGTGCCAGCTCGAGCGGGAGGGCGGAGACCCAGTACTTC.

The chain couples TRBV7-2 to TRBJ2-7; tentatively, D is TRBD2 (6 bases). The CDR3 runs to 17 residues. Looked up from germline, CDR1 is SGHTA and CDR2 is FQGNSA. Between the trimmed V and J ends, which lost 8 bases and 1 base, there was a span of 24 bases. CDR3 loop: CASGTGGGGLKSYEQYF. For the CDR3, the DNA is TGTGCCAGCGGTACAGGCGGTGGAGGGTTGAAGTCCTACGAGCAGTACTTC.

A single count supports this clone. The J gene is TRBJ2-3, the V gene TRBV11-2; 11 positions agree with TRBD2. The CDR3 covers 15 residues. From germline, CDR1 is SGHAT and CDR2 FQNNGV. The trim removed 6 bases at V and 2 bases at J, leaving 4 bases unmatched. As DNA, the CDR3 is TGTGCCAGCAGTTCGGGACTAGCGGACACAGATACGCAGTATTTT. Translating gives CASSSGLADTDTQYF.

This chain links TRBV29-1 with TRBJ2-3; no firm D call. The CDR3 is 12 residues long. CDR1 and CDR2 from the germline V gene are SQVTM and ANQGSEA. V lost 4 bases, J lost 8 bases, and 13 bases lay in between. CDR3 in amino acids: CSVVNPIRTQYF. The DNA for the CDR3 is TGCAGCGTTGTAAATCCAATACGTACGCAGTATTTT.

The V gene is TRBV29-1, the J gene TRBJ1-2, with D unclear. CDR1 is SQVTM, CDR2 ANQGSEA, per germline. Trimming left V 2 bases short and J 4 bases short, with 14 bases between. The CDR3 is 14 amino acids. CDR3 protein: CSVEIIREVYGYTF. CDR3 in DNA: TGCAGCGTTGAAATAATTCGAGAGGTCTATGGCTACACCTTC.

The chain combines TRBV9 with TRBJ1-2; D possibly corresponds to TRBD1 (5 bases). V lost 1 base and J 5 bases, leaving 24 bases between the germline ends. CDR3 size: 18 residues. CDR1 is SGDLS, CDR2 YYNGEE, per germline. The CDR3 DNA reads TGTGCCAGCAGCGTAATACCTACCGGGACCGCGTCCACTTATGGCTACACCTTC. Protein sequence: CASSVIPTGTASTYGYTF.

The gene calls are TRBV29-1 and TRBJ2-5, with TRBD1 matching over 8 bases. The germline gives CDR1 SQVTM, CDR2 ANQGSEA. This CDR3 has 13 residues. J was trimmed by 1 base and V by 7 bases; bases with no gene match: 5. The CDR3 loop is CSARQGSQETQYF. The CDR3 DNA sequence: TGCAGCGCTCGACAGGGGTCCCAAGAGACCCAGTACTTC.